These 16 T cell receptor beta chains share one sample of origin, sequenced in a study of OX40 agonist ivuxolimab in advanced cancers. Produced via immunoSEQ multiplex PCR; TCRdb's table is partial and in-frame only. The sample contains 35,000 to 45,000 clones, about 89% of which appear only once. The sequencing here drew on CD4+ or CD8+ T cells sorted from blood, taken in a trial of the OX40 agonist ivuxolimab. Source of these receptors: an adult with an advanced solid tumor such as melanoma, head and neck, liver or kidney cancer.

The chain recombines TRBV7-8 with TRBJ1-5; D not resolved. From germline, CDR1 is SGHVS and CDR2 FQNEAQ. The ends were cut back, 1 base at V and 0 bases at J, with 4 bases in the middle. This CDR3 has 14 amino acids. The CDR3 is CASSLGDSNQPQHF. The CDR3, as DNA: TGTGCCAGCAGCTTAGGGGATAGCAATCAGCCCCAGCATTTT.

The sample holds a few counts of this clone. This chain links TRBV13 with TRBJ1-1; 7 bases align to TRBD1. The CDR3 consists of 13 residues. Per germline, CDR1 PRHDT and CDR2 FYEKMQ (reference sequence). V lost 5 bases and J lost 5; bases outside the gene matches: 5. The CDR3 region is CASSPGGRTEAFF. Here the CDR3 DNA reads TGTGCCAGCAGCCCAGGGGGAAGGACTGAAGCTTTCTTT.

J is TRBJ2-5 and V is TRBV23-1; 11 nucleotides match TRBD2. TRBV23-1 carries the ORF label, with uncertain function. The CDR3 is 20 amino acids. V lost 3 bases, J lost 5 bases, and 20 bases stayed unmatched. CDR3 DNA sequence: TGCGCCAGCAGTCAGGTTCCGGACGCATTTGTAGCGGGGGGGCGTGAGACCCAGTACTTC. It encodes CASSQVPDAFVAGGRETQYF.

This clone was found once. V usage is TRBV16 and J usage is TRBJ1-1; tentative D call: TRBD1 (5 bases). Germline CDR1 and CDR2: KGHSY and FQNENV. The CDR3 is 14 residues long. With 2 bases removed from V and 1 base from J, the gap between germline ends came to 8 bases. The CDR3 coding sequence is TGTGCCAGCAGCCAAGAGGGGTGGAACACTGAAGCTTTCTTT. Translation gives CASSQEGWNTEAFF. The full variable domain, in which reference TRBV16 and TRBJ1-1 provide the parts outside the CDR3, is GEEVAQTPKHLVRGEGQKAKLYCAPIKGHSYVFWYQQVLKNEFKFLISFQNENVFDETGMPKERFSAKCLPNSPCSLEIQATKLEDSAVYFCASSQEGWNTEAFFGQGTRLTVV.

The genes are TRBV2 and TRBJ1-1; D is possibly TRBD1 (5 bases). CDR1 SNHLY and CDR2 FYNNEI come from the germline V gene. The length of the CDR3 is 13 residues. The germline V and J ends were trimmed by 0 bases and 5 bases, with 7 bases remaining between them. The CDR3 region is CASSEASGTEAFF. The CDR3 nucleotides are TGTGCCAGCAGTGAAGCTTCAGGGACTGAAGCTTTCTTT.

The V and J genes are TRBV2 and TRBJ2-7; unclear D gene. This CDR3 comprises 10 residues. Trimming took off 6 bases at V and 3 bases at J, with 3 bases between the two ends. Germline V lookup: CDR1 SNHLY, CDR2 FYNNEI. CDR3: CASRDYEQYF. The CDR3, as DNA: TGTGCCAGCAGGGACTACGAGCAGTACTTC.

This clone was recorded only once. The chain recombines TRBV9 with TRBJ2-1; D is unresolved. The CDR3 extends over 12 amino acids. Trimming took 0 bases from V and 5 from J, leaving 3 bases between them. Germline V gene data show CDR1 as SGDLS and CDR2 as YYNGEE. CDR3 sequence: CASSVGDNEQFF. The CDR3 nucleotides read TGTGCCAGCAGCGTAGGGGACAATGAGCAGTTCTTC. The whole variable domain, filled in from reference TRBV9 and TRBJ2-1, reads DSGVTQTPKHLITATGQRVTLRCSPRSGDLSVYWYQQSLDQGLQFLIQYYNGEERAKGNILERFSAQQFPDLHSELNLSSLELGDSALYFCASSVGDNEQFFGPGTRLTVL.

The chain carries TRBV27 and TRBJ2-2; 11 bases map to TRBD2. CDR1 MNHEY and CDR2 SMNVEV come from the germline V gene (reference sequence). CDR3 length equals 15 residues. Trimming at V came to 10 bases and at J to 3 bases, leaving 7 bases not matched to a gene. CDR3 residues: CATRGTSGYTGELFF. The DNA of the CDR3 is TGTGCCACCCGAGGGACTAGCGGATACACCGGGGAGCTGTTTTTT.

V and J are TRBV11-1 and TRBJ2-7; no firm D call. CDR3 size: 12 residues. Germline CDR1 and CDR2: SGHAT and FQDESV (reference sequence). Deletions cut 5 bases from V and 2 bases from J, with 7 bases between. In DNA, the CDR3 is TGTGCCAGCAGCCGAGTAACCTACGAGCAGTACTTC. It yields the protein CASSRVTYEQYF.

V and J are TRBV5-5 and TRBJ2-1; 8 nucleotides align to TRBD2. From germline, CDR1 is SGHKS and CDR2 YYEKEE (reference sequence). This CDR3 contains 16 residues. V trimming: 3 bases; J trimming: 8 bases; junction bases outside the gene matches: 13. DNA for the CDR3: TGTGCCAGCAGCTCACCCGGGACTAGGGGGAAGGATGAGCAGTTCTTC. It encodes CASSSPGTRGKDEQFF.

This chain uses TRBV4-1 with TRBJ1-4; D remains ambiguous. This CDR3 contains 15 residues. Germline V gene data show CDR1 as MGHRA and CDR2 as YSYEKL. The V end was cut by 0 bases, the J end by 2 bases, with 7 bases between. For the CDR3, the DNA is TGCGCCAGCAGCCAAGAATTGCGTACTAATGAAAAACTGTTTTTT. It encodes CASSQELRTNEKLFF.

This chain's CDR3 is CASSKGVGDSYNSPLHF. CDR3 in DNA: TGTGCCAGCAGCAAAGGGGTAGGGGACTCCTATAATTCACCCCTCCACTTT. The chain is built from TRBV21-1 and TRBJ1-6; TRBD1 is the table's D call and was not checked against the DNA. TRBV21-1 is a recognized pseudogene. The CDR3 is made up of 17 amino acids.

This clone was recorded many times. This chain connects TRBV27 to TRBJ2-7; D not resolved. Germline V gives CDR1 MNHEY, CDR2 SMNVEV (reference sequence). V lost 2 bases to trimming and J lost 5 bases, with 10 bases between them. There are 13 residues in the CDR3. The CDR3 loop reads CASSLGYRDEQYF. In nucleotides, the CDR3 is TGTGCCAGCAGTTTAGGGTACCGGGACGAGCAGTACTTC.

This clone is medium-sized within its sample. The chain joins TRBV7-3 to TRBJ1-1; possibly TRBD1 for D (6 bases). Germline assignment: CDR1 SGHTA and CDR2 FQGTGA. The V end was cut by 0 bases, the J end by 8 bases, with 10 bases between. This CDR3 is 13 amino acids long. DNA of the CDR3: TGTGCCAGCAGCTTAACAATCAGGGGCGAAGCTTTCTTT. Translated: CASSLTIRGEAFF.

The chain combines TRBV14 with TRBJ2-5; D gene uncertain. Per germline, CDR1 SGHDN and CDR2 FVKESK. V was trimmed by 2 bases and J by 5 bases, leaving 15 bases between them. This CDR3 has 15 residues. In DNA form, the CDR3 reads TGTGCCAGCAGCCAAACACTCTCCCCAAGGGAGACCCAGTACTTC. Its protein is CASSQTLSPRETQYF.

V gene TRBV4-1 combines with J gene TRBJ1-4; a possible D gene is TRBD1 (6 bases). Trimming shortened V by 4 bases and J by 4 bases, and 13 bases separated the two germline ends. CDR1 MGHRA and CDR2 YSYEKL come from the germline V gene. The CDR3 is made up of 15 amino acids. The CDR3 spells CASSLPRQDNEKLFF. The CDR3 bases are TGCGCCAGCAGCCTCCCTCGACAGGATAATGAAAAACTGTTTTTT.